Each of the 5 T cell receptor beta chains below was sequenced from the same sample in a study of T cell changes during pregnancy in multiple sclerosis. Sequencing was performed with immunoSEQ multiplex PCR; in TCRdb, only in-frame clones are kept and a portion is missing. The repertoire holds about 84,000 clones, with about 94% as singletons. The sample in question was peripheral blood, obtained in the third trimester of pregnancy. The receptors shown here come from a female donor with multiple sclerosis, enrolled in a pregnancy study.

The chain carries TRBV5-6 and TRBJ1-1; D may be TRBD1 (6 bases). The CDR3 is 16 residues long. The ends were cut back, 0 bases at V and 0 bases at J, with 12 bases in the middle. Germline CDR1 is SGHDT and CDR2 is YYEEEE. The CDR3 region has the DNA TGTGCCAGCAGCTTGGTTTTCGCAGGGGTGAACACTGAAGCTTTCTTT. It encodes CASSLVFAGVNTEAFF.

This sequence joins TRBV6-1 and TRBJ1-1; D ambiguous. The CDR3 sequence is 15 residues long. V lost 2 bases, J lost 1 base, and 11 bases lay in between. In germline, CDR1 is MNHNS, CDR2 SASEGT. CDR3 bases: TGTGCCAGCAGTGAAAACCCGGGAGGGAACACTGAAGCTTTCTTT. Encoded protein: CASSENPGGNTEAFF.

This chain joins TRBV9 and TRBJ1-4, with D possibly being TRBD1 (6 bases). Per the germline V gene, CDR1 is SGDLS and CDR2 is YYNGEE. The length of the CDR3 is 15 residues. With 2 bases removed from V and 3 bases from J, the gap between germline ends came to 11 bases. CDR3 loop: CASSVSDRPNEKLFF. CDR3 sequence (DNA): TGTGCCAGCAGCGTCTCTGACAGGCCTAATGAAAAACTGTTTTTT.

The chain uses TRBV5-1 and TRBJ2-5; 10 bases match TRBD1. Germline CDR1 is SGHRS and CDR2 is YFSETQ. V trimming: 4 bases; J trimming: 5 bases; junction bases outside the gene matches: 8. This CDR3 is 15 amino acids long. CDR3 loop: CASSHRDRGRETQYF. In DNA form, the CDR3 reads TGCGCCAGCAGCCACCGGGACAGGGGAAGGGAGACCCAGTACTTC. Full variable domain (rest looked up from reference TRBV5-1 and TRBJ2-5): KAGVTQTPRYLIKTRGQQVTLSCSPISGHRSVSWYQQTPGQGLQFLFEYFSETQRNKGNFPGRFSGRQFSNSRSEMNVSTLELGDSALYLCASSHRDRGRETQYFGPGTRLLVL.

This clone appeared a single time. The rearrangement joins TRBV5-1 to TRBJ2-6; D is uncertain. Trimming took 7 bases from V and 0 from J, leaving 2 bases between them. Germline V CDR1 and CDR2: SGHRS, YFSETQ. There are 12 residues in the CDR3. This CDR3 reads CASLSGANVLTF. The CDR3 region has the DNA TGCGCCAGCCTCTCTGGGGCCAACGTCCTGACTTTC.